The next 14 T cell receptor beta chains were all read from a single sample in a study. Assay used: immunoSEQ multiplex PCR; TCRdb lists only in-frame clones, some missing. This table holds about 50,000 clones, 93% found once. The sample comprised PBMCs. These receptors all stem from a man in his forties or fifties with rheumatoid arthritis.

The gene calls are TRBV7-8 and TRBJ1-5; 9 bases map to TRBD1. The germline V gene has CDR1 SGHVS and CDR2 FQNEAQ. The junction had 3 bases not matched to a gene; V was cut back by 5 bases and J by 1 base. The CDR3 sequence is 15 residues long. CDR3 amino acids: CASSHGTGSNQPQHF. The CDR3, as DNA: TGTGCCAGCAGCCATGGGACAGGGAGCAATCAGCCCCAGCATTTT.

The rearrangement uses TRBV9 and TRBJ2-1, with 9 bases fitting TRBD1. V dropped 1 base and J dropped 9; count of bases not matched to a gene: 11. Per the germline V gene, CDR1 is SGDLS and CDR2 is YYNGEE. This CDR3 region has 16 residues. The CDR3 coding sequence is TGTGCCAGCAGCGTAACCGGGACAGGGTCGAGGACTGAGCAGTTCTTC. It yields the protein CASSVTGTGSRTEQFF.

The genes are TRBV18 and TRBJ2-3, with 8 bases fitting TRBD1. Trimming cost V 5 bases and J 4 bases; bases outside gene matches: 8. This CDR3 is 15 amino acids long. Germline loops: CDR1 KGHSH, CDR2 LQKENI. The CDR3 reads CASSAGQVGADTQYF. The DNA of the CDR3 is TGTGCCAGCTCAGCGGGACAGGTAGGAGCAGATACGCAGTATTTT.

The chain carries TRBV6-2 or TRBV6-3 and TRBJ1-2; possible D gene TRBD1, 6 bases. Per the germline V gene, CDR1 is MNHEY and CDR2 is SVGEGT. The CDR3 consists of 13 residues. V lost 2 bases to trimming and J lost 2 bases, with 6 bases between them. The CDR3 DNA follows: TGTGCCAGCAGTTACCAGGGGAACTATGGCTACACCTTC. Translation gives CASSYQGNYGYTF.

V usage is TRBV11-2 and J usage is TRBJ2-5; D is unresolved. The CDR3 spans 16 residues. From germline, CDR1 is SGHAT and CDR2 FQNNGV. V lost 4 bases, J lost 5 bases, and 20 bases lay in between. CDR3: CASSSIGVIGMETQYF. The CDR3, as DNA: TGTGCCAGCAGCTCGATTGGGGTAATCGGAATGGAGACCCAGTACTTC.

The rearrangement links TRBV12-3 or TRBV12-4 to TRBJ2-5, with D perhaps TRBD2 (6 bases). The CDR3 is 11 amino acids. The V gene lost 5 bases and the J gene lost 5 bases, with 6 bases spanning the gap. CDR3 amino acids: CASSGGETQYF. CDR3 bases: TGTGCCAGCAGTGGGGGGGAGACCCAGTACTTC.

This chain joins TRBV29-1 and TRBJ1-2, with D unclear. Germline assignment: CDR1 SQVTM and CDR2 ANQGSEA. The CDR3 consists of 12 residues. V was cut by 2 bases and J by 3 bases, with 7 bases left in between. In DNA, the CDR3 is TGCAGCGTTGAATCCGGTTACTATGGCTACACCTTC. Translated, it gives CSVESGYYGYTF.

This chain connects TRBV28 to TRBJ1-5, with 7 bases lining up with TRBD1. J lost 4 bases, V lost 7 bases, and 7 bases had no gene match. The CDR3 totals 14 residues. Germline CDR1 reads MDHEN; CDR2 reads SYDVKM. CDR3 residues: CASTSGTANQPQHF. Here the CDR3 DNA reads TGTGCCAGCACCTCGGGGACAGCTAATCAGCCCCAGCATTTT.

The CDR3 DNA reads TGTGCCAGCAGTCAAGGTAGGGACAGGGACTATCAGCCCCAGCATTTT. It is translated as CASSQGRDRDYQPQHF. The chain is built from TRBV2 and TRBJ1-5; 9 bases match TRBD1. Germline values: CDR1 SNHLY, CDR2 FYNNEI. The V gene end was trimmed by 5 bases and the J gene end by 5 bases; junction bases not matched to a gene: 10. The CDR3 length is 16 residues.

This clone was observed a few times. The chain recombines TRBV15 with TRBJ2-1; TRBD1 is a possible D gene (5 bases). V lost 8 bases to trimming and J lost 7 bases, with 9 bases between them. Germline V lookup: CDR1 LNHNV, CDR2 YYDKDF (reference sequence). The CDR3 runs to 11 residues. The CDR3 DNA reads as TGTGCCACCTCAGGGCCTAATGAGCAGTTCTTC. Its protein is CATSGPNEQFF.

The V call is TRBV14, the J call TRBJ1-1; D remains unclear. The V end was cut by 1 base, the J end by 4 bases, with 10 bases between. CDR1 and CDR2 (germline): SGHDN, FVKESK. The length of the CDR3 is 14 residues. CDR3 bases: TGTGCCAGCAGCCAAGTTAGATGGAGCACTGAAGCTTTCTTT. Residues: CASSQVRWSTEAFF.

The chain uses TRBV11-2 and TRBJ1-2, with 9 bases aligning to TRBD1. Unmatched junction bases numbered 12, after V lost 0 bases and J lost 7 bases. The CDR3 is 17 residues long. Germline-derived CDR1 and CDR2 are SGHAT and FQNNGV. This chain's CDR3 is CASSLEGIQGARGGYTF. The CDR3 DNA follows: TGTGCCAGCAGCTTAGAGGGGATACAGGGGGCGCGGGGTGGCTACACCTTC.

The chain has TRBV30 and TRBJ1-5, with TRBD1 matching over 7 bases. The CDR3 runs to 14 residues. The V segment lost 5 bases and the J segment 8 bases; nucleotides outside the gene matches: 12. Germline lookup yields CDR1 GTSNPN and CDR2 SVGIG (reference sequence). The CDR3 loop reads CAWEIKRQGEPQHF. CDR3 bases: TGTGCCTGGGAGATAAAAAGACAGGGCGAGCCCCAGCATTTT. The variable domain in full, with the rest retrieved from reference TRBV30 and TRBJ1-5, is SQTIHQWPATLVQPVGSPLSLECTVEGTSNPNLYWYRQAAGRGLQLLFYSVGIGQISSEVPQNLSASRPQDRQFILSSKKLLLSDSGFYLCAWEIKRQGEPQHFGDGTRLSIL.

This rearrangement joins TRBV7-9 to TRBJ2-1, with 13 nucleotides matching TRBD2. The CDR3 covers 17 residues. Germline V gene data show CDR1 as SEHNR and CDR2 as FQNEAQ (reference sequence). Germline trimming cut 5 bases from V and 8 bases from J; bases unmatched to any gene: 12. The CDR3: CASSLTRTSGSMHEQFF. In DNA, the CDR3 is TGTGCCAGCAGCCTAACCCGGACTAGCGGGAGTATGCATGAGCAGTTCTTC.